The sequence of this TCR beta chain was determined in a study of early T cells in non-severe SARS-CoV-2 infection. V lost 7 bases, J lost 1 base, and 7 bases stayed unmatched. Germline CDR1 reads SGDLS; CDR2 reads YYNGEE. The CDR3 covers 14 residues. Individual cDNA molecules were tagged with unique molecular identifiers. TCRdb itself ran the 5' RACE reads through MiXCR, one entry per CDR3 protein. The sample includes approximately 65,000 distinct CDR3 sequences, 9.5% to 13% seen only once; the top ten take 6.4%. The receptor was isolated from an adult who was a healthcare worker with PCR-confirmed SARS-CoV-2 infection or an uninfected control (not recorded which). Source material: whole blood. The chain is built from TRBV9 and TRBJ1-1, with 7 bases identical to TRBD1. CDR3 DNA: TGTGCCAGCGGAACCGGGACAGCGAACACTGAAGCTTTCTTT. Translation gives CASGTGTANTEAFF. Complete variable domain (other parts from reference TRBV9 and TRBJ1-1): DSGVTQTPKHLITATGQRVTLRCSPRSGDLSVYWYQQSLDQGLQFLIQYYNGEERAKGNILERFSAQQFPDLHSELNLSSLELGDSALYFCASGTGTANTEAFFGQGTRLTVV.